The 22 T cell receptor beta chains below were found in one sample sequenced in a study of control samples from healthy donors and cancer patients. The data were produced by immunoSEQ multiplex PCR, yet TCRdb's version contains in-frame clones alone and is incomplete. In the table there are 150,000 or so clones, roughly 94% of which are singletons. The sequenced material came from PBMCs. The receptors originated from a man aged 55 to 70 with colorectal cancer.

This chain links TRBV19 with TRBJ2-2; D unclear. CDR3 length: 15 amino acids. Trimming took off 4 bases at V and 2 bases at J, with 11 bases between the two ends. From germline, CDR1 is LNHDA and CDR2 SQIVND (reference sequence). The CDR3 sequence: CASSTPGSNTGELFF. The CDR3 DNA reads as TGTGCCAGTAGTACCCCAGGATCCAACACCGGGGAGCTGTTTTTT.

CDR3 in amino acids: CASSSGGHSYEQYF. The CDR3, as DNA: TGTGCCAGTAGTAGCGGGGGACATTCGTACGAGCAGTACTTC. The chain joins TRBV19 to TRBJ2-7; tentative D call: TRBD2 (7 bases). Looked up from germline, CDR1 is LNHDA and CDR2 is SQIVND (reference sequence). The V end lost 4 bases, the J end lost 4 bases, and 14 bases lay between the germline ends. This CDR3 region has 14 residues. The full variable domain, in which reference TRBV19 and TRBJ2-7 provide the parts outside the CDR3, is DGGITQSPKYLFRKEGQNVTLSCEQNLNHDAMYWYRQDPGQGLRLIYYSQIVNDFQKGDIAEGYSVSREKKESFPLTVTSAQKNPTAFYLCASSSGGHSYEQYFGPGTRLTVT.

CDR3 sequence: CASSGTGATPGAFF. In DNA, the CDR3 is TGTGCCAGCAGCGGGACAGGGGCAACCCCCGGAGCTTTCTTT. The V gene is TRBV5-6, the J gene TRBJ1-1; TRBD1 matches at 10 bases. The CDR3 is made up of 14 amino acids. Germline V lookup: CDR1 SGHDT, CDR2 YYEEEE. The ends lost 4 bases at V and 10 bases at J; junction bases unmatched: 10.

This clone was seen a single time. This chain uses TRBV10-3 with TRBJ1-2; 11 bases line up with TRBD1. Germline values: CDR1 ENHRY, CDR2 SYGVKD. This CDR3 has 14 residues. The ends lost 6 bases at V and 6 bases at J; junction bases unmatched: 6. CDR3 nucleotide sequence: TGTGCCATCAGGTCGGACAGGGGGCCCGATGGCTACACCTTC. It codes for CAIRSDRGPDGYTF.

The rearrangement links TRBV5-1 to TRBJ2-4; 12 nucleotides match TRBD1. Trimming took 3 bases from V and 8 from J; bases not matched to a gene: 9. Germline lookup yields CDR1 SGHRS and CDR2 YFSETQ. The CDR3 loop spans 16 amino acids. The CDR3 loop is CASSSRGTGGADIQYF. The CDR3 region has the DNA TGCGCCAGCAGCTCGAGGGGGACAGGGGGCGCGGACATTCAGTACTTC.

The chain recombines TRBV5-1 with TRBJ1-2, with D perhaps TRBD1 (5 bases). Germline CDR1 and CDR2: SGHRS and YFSETQ. The CDR3 loop spans 14 amino acids. Trimming shortened V by 0 bases and J by 4 bases, and 10 bases separated the two germline ends. The CDR3 protein is CASSLGDRTYGYTF. The CDR3 coding sequence is TGCGCCAGCAGCTTGGGCGACAGAACCTATGGCTACACCTTC.

This chain connects TRBV30 to TRBJ1-4; the match to TRBD1 covers 7 bases. Unmatched junction bases numbered 1, after V lost 4 bases and J lost 5 bases. Germline V gene data show CDR1 as GTSNPN and CDR2 as SVGIG (reference sequence). This CDR3 spans 12 amino acids. Here the CDR3 reads CAWNRGNEKLFF. The CDR3 nucleotides are TGTGCCTGGAACAGGGGCAATGAAAAACTGTTTTTT.

This rearrangement joins TRBV7-9 to TRBJ1-1; possible D gene TRBD1, 6 bases. CDR1 is SEHNR and CDR2 is FQNEAQ in the germline V gene (reference sequence). V lost 6 bases to trimming and J lost 5 bases, with 19 bases between them. The CDR3 is 15 residues long. The CDR3 DNA follows: TGTGCCAGCAGTTATAAAGGGGGAGAAAGAACTGAAGCTTTCTTT. Protein: CASSYKGGERTEAFF. The full variable domain, rest sourced from reference TRBV7-9 and TRBJ1-1, is DTGVSQNPRHKITKRGQNVTFRCDPISEHNRLYWYRQTLGQGPEFLTYFQNEAQLEKSRLLSDRFSAERPKGSFSTLEIQRTEQGDSAMYLCASSYKGGERTEAFFGQGTRLTVV.

The chain links TRBV7-8 to TRBJ2-7; D gene ambiguous. The CDR3 is 16 residues long. Germline values: CDR1 SGHVS, CDR2 FQNEAQ. Trimming removed 0 bases from V and 2 bases from J, with 14 bases in between. CDR3 DNA sequence: TGTGCCAGCAGCTTAGCCAGGTTCGACGAGCCCTACGAGCAGTACTTC. Protein: CASSLARFDEPYEQYF. Together with reference TRBV7-8 and TRBJ2-7, the CDR3 gives the full variable domain: GAGVSQSPRYKVAKRGQDVALRCDPISGHVSLFWYQQALGQGPEFLTYFQNEAQLDKSGLPSDRFFAERPEGSVSTLKIQRTQQEDSAVYLCASSLARFDEPYEQYFGPGTRLTVT.

J is TRBJ2-7 and V is TRBV6-1; D gene unclear. Trimming removed 2 bases at V and 4 bases at J, with 6 bases between. Germline lookup yields CDR1 MNHNS and CDR2 SASEGT. The CDR3 is 12 amino acids. The CDR3 spells CASSELSYEQYF. In DNA, the CDR3 is TGTGCCAGCAGTGAACTAAGTTACGAGCAGTACTTC.

The gene calls are TRBV9 and TRBJ2-3; no reliable D call. This CDR3 comprises 15 residues. V was cut by 0 bases and J by 1 base, with 9 bases left in between. Germline values: CDR1 SGDLS, CDR2 YYNGEE. The DNA of the CDR3 is TGTGCCAGCAGCGTAGTAAGTGGGGGCACAGATACGCAGTATTTT. Protein: CASSVVSGGTDTQYF.

This rearrangement joins TRBV6-5 to TRBJ2-7; a weak D match, TRBD1 (5 bases). CDR1 and CDR2 (germline): MNHEY, SVGAGI. CDR3 size: 15 residues. Trimming stripped 5 bases from V and 2 bases from J, with 16 bases between. For the CDR3, the DNA is TGTGCCAGCAGTCCTGCCCCAGGGAAGGCCTACGAGCAGTACTTC. This gives the protein CASSPAPGKAYEQYF.

This chain uses TRBV23-1 with TRBJ1-2, with TRBD1 identical over 9 bases. TRBV23-1 is flagged as an ORF with uncertain function. The length of the CDR3 is 13 residues. J was trimmed by 5 bases and V by 7 bases; bases with no gene match: 5. The CDR3 sequence is CASKETGGYGYTF. The CDR3 bases are TGCGCCAGCAAGGAGACAGGGGGATATGGCTACACCTTC.

This clone was found a few times. The J gene is TRBJ1-2, the V gene TRBV18; D ambiguous. This CDR3 region has 13 residues. Trimming took 4 bases from V and 7 from J, leaving 13 bases between them. CDR1 is KGHSH, CDR2 LQKENI, per germline. The CDR3 DNA sequence: TGTGCCAGCTCACTTCAAATAGACGGTGGCTACACCTTC. As protein: CASSLQIDGGYTF.

This chain uses TRBV27 with TRBJ1-6, with D unclear. The V gene lost 0 bases and the J gene lost 3 bases, with 3 bases spanning the gap. CDR3 size: 14 residues. Germline V gene lookup returns CDR1 MNHEY and CDR2 SMNVEV (reference sequence). The CDR3 DNA is TGTGCCAGCAGTTTATCGGACTATAATTCACCCCTCCACTTT. This translates into CASSLSDYNSPLHF.

The gene calls are TRBV11-2 and TRBJ2-1, with 9 bases that match TRBD2. This CDR3 has 17 amino acids. Germline V gene data show CDR1 as SGHAT and CDR2 as FQNNGV. With 0 bases clipped from V and 5 bases from J, the junction kept 8 bases outside the gene matches. CDR3 sequence: CASSLEGLAGKNNEQFF. The CDR3, as DNA: TGTGCCAGCAGCTTAGAAGGCCTAGCGGGGAAGAACAATGAGCAGTTCTTC.

The gene calls are TRBV7-2 and TRBJ1-2, with a possible D match to TRBD1 (5 bases). The CDR3 has 13 residues. The V and J ends lost 1 base and 6 bases respectively, with 9 bases between them. The germline V gene encodes CDR1 SGHTA and CDR2 FQGNSA. The CDR3 loop is CASSLGQFDGYTF. CDR3 nucleotides: TGTGCCAGCAGCTTAGGACAGTTCGATGGCTACACCTTC.

This chain joins TRBV6-5 and TRBJ2-7; the D gene is possibly TRBD2 (5 bases). V was cut by 3 bases and J by 4 bases, with 7 bases left in between. The CDR3 extends over 12 amino acids. Germline lookup yields CDR1 MNHEY and CDR2 SVGAGI. The CDR3 here is CASSYEGYEQYF. The CDR3, as DNA: TGTGCCAGCAGTTATGAGGGTTACGAGCAGTACTTC.

The chain combines TRBV5-5 with TRBJ2-5; 7 bases line up with TRBD1. The CDR3 extends over 15 amino acids. V was pared by 2 bases and J by 8 bases, with 12 bases of the junction left unmatched. Germline V gene data show CDR1 as SGHKS and CDR2 as YYEKEE (reference sequence). The CDR3 is CASSFTDSQGETQYF. The CDR3 DNA is TGTGCCAGCAGCTTTACGGACTCCCAGGGGGAAACCCAGTACTTC.

This clone has only a few counts. This rearrangement joins TRBV7-2 to TRBJ1-4; D gene ambiguous. The CDR3 is 15 residues long. Per germline, CDR1 SGHTA and CDR2 FQGNSA. Trimming removed 0 bases at V and 4 bases at J, with 9 bases between. CDR3 sequence: CASSLAEGFNEKLFF. The CDR3 DNA sequence: TGTGCCAGCAGCTTAGCGGAGGGTTTTAATGAAAAACTGTTTTTT.

V is TRBV6-5 and J is TRBJ1-6, with D possibly TRBD1 on 5 matching bases. The CDR3 has 15 amino acids. Germline V gene lookup returns CDR1 MNHEY and CDR2 SVGAGI. The V and J ends lost 7 bases and 10 bases respectively, with 20 bases between them. CDR3 DNA sequence: TGTGCCAGCATGTTGACGGACACGGCGGGGTCACCCCTCCACTTT. Translation: CASMLTDTAGSPLHF.

The chain links TRBV2 to TRBJ2-3; no clear D. From germline, CDR1 is SNHLY and CDR2 FYNNEI. CDR3 length: 15 amino acids. The V end lost 8 bases, the J end lost 2 bases, and 17 bases lay between the germline ends. DNA for the CDR3: TGTGCCAGCGACATCGGCACCGCTTACACAGATACGCAGTATTTT. Protein: CASDIGTAYTDTQYF.